This T cell receptor beta chain came from a study of blood T cell repertoires in COVID-19. Using immunoSEQ multiplex PCR, the repertoire was profiled, and TCRdb retains in-frame clones only, with some absent. The data show roughly 240,000 clones, 80% to 90% seen once. This CDR3 is 15 amino acids long. The V gene's germline CDR1 is LGHDT and CDR2 YNNKEL (reference sequence). The J segment lost 5 bases and the V segment lost 4 bases, leaving 8 bases of the junction unmatched. V gene TRBV3-1 (or the pseudogene TRBV3-2) combines with J gene TRBJ2-5; 9 nucleotides align to TRBD1. This clonotype was sampled from a woman aged 25 to 45 with acute COVID-19. Sequencing used PBMCs or T cells enriched from blood (not recorded which). In DNA form, the CDR3 reads TGTGCCAGCAGCCGAACCGGGACAGGGAGCGAGACCCAGTACTTC. This translates into CASSRTGTGSETQYF.